The source of this T cell receptor (beta chain) is a study of breast tumors, draining lymph nodes, adjacent tissues. Regarding the study as a whole: Tumor TCR diversity was below lymph nodes but above nontumor tissue. That most tumor T cells come from lymph nodes remained unproven.

The lymph nodes were axillary draining lymph nodes from breast cancer patients. This clonotype was seen at least ten times. Its antigen is still unknown. TCRdb reprocessed the multiplex PCR reads via MiXCR and lists one record per CDR3 protein. The repertoire consists of nearly 110,000 distinct CDR3 sequences, with approximately 28% occurring once and the leading ten covering 5.5% to 7%. The receptor was isolated from a female donor with breast cancer. Some clones in this sample may be carry-over from other donors' samples. Sequenced input: axillary lymph node tissue.

The CDR3 loop is CASSEESPWTSGTLEQFF. CDR3 DNA sequence: TGTGCCAGCAGTGAAGAATCCCCCTGGACTAGCGGAACGTTAGAGCAGTTCTTC. The rearrangement joins TRBV6-2 or TRBV6-3 to TRBJ2-1; TRBD2 aligns across 10 bases. The CDR3 runs to 18 residues. CDR1 and CDR2 from the germline V gene are MNHEY and SVGEGT. After removal of 5 bases from V and 10 bases from J, the junction contained 20 bases not matched to a gene.